The next 15 T cell receptor beta chains were all read from a single sample in a study of OX40 agonist ivuxolimab in advanced cancers. TCRdb's copy holds only in-frame clones and misses some; the assay was immunoSEQ multiplex PCR. Of under 90,000 clones detected, over 85% appear once; the ten largest clones hold over 2.5%. The sample in question was CD4+ or CD8+ T cells sorted from blood, obtained in a trial of the OX40 agonist ivuxolimab. The receptors shown here come from an adult with an advanced solid tumor such as melanoma, head and neck, liver or kidney cancer.

V usage is TRBV18 and J usage is TRBJ2-3; possibly TRBD2 for D (6 bases). The germline V and J ends were trimmed by 5 bases and 6 bases, with 21 bases remaining between them. Germline V lookup: CDR1 KGHSH, CDR2 LQKENI. The CDR3 is made up of 16 amino acids. The CDR3 here is CASSSGQPGVSDTQYF. As DNA, the CDR3 is TGTGCCAGCTCATCGGGCCAGCCGGGAGTATCGGATACGCAGTATTTT.

The CDR3 spells CASSTSGSPYNEQFF. The CDR3 DNA reads as TGTGCCAGCAGTACTAGCGGGAGTCCTTACAATGAGCAGTTCTTC. The gene calls are TRBV6-1 and TRBJ2-1, with 11 bases identical to TRBD2. The CDR3 is made up of 15 amino acids. Germline V gene sequence: CDR1 MNHNS, CDR2 SASEGT. V lost 5 bases and J lost 4; bases outside the gene matches: 4.

This clone occurred once. This chain uses TRBV10-3 with TRBJ2-5; D is tentatively TRBD1 or TRBD2 (6 bases each). This CDR3 spans 11 amino acids. V dropped 6 bases and J dropped 5 bases, with 7 bases sitting between them. Germline V gives CDR1 ENHRY, CDR2 SYGVKD. The CDR3 reads CAISGGETQYF. The CDR3 coding sequence is TGTGCCATCAGCGGGGGCGAGACCCAGTACTTC.

This clone has only a few counts. The chain employs TRBV6-6 and TRBJ2-7; 12 bases are a match to TRBD1. With 6 bases clipped from V and 7 bases from J, the junction kept 13 bases outside the gene matches. This CDR3 spans 16 amino acids. CDR1 MNHNY and CDR2 SVGAGI come from the germline V gene (reference sequence). The CDR3 protein is CASRSNPGQGAKEQYF. DNA of the CDR3: TGTGCCAGCAGATCCAATCCGGGACAGGGGGCGAAGGAGCAGTACTTC.

This rearrangement joins TRBV5-4 to TRBJ1-1, with D possibly matching TRBD1 (5 bases). CDR1 is SGHNT, CDR2 YYREEE, per germline (reference sequence). The length of the CDR3 is 14 residues. The V end was cut by 5 bases, the J end by 4 bases, with 15 bases between. CDR3 nucleotides: TGTGCCAGCAGTCAAAGACAGCGCGTCACTGAAGCTTTCTTT. It encodes CASSQRQRVTEAFF.

The chain joins TRBV11-2 to TRBJ2-3, with D perhaps TRBD1 (5 bases). CDR1 is SGHAT, CDR2 FQNNGV, per germline. Between the trimmed V and J ends, which lost 2 bases and 0 bases, there was a span of 12 bases. CDR3 length: 16 residues. The chain's CDR3 is CASSLRLTASTDTQYF. The CDR3 nucleotides are TGTGCCAGCAGCTTACGTTTGACAGCCAGCACAGATACGCAGTATTTT. Based on the CDR3 plus reference TRBV11-2 and TRBJ2-3, the full variable domain is EAGVAQSPRYKIIEKRQSVAFWCNPISGHATLYWYQQILGQGPKLLIQFQNNGVVDDSQLPKDRFSAERLKGVDSTLKIQPAKLEDSAVYLCASSLRLTASTDTQYFGPGTRLTVL.

The rearrangement links TRBV19 to TRBJ2-1; 8 nucleotides agree with TRBD2. V shed 2 bases and J 4 bases; nucleotides not matched to a gene: 4. From germline, CDR1 is LNHDA and CDR2 SQIVND (reference sequence). The length of the CDR3 is 15 residues. The CDR3 spells CASSIRRGEYNEQFF. Written as DNA, the CDR3 is TGTGCCAGTAGTATAAGGCGGGGGGAGTACAATGAGCAGTTCTTC.

The CDR3 is CASSSGTGSADTQYF. CDR3 DNA: TGTGCCAGCAGCTCCGGGACAGGGTCAGCAGATACGCAGTATTTT. This sequence joins TRBV7-9 and TRBJ2-3, with 9 bases identical to TRBD1. The germline gives CDR1 SEHNR, CDR2 FQNEAQ (reference sequence). The CDR3 sequence is 15 residues long. Trimming took 4 bases from V and 4 from J; bases not matched to a gene: 6.

The V call is TRBV18, the J call TRBJ1-2; D remains ambiguous. Germline CDR1 reads KGHSH; CDR2 reads LQKENI. There are 14 residues in the CDR3. V shed 0 bases and J shed 7 bases, with 12 bases lying between them. CDR3 sequence reads: CASSPPSVTLGYTF. CDR3 sequence (DNA): TGTGCCAGCTCACCACCATCCGTAACGCTTGGCTACACCTTC. Variable domain in full (rest from reference TRBV18 and TRBJ1-2): NAGVMQNPRHLVRRRGQEARLRCSPMKGHSHVYWYRQLPEEGLKFMVYLQKENIIDESGMPKERFSAEFPKEGPSILRIQQVVRGDSAAYFCASSPPSVTLGYTFGSGTRLTVV.

J is TRBJ1-2 and V is TRBV5-4; the match to TRBD1 covers 7 bases. V lost 2 bases to trimming and J lost 7 bases; unmatched junction nucleotides: 8. CDR1 is SGHNT and CDR2 is YYREEE in the germline V gene (reference sequence). CDR3 length: 14 residues. Written as DNA, the CDR3 is TGTGCCAGCAGCTTTAGTCAGGGGGAAGGTGGCTACACCTTC. Translated: CASSFSQGEGGYTF.

This chain joins TRBV7-9 and TRBJ2-5, with D perhaps matching TRBD1 or TRBD2 (5 bases each). Trimming took 3 bases from V and 5 from J, leaving 10 bases between them. Germline V gives CDR1 SEHNR, CDR2 FQNEAQ (reference sequence). CDR3 length equals 13 residues. CDR3 DNA: TGTGCCAGCAGCTTGGGACCCCAGGAGACCCAGTACTTC. Translating gives CASSLGPQETQYF.

This rearrangement joins TRBV28 to TRBJ2-7, with 10 bases lining up with TRBD2. Germline CDR1 is MDHEN and CDR2 is SYDVKM. The CDR3 spans 14 residues. The V gene end was trimmed by 3 bases and the J gene end by 4 bases; junction bases not matched to a gene: 3. The CDR3 bases are TGTGCCAGCAGTTTGGTTAGCGGGAGGTACGAGCAGTACTTC. It translates to CASSLVSGRYEQYF.

This clone was picked up a small number of times. The rearrangement joins TRBV2 to TRBJ1-1, with D unclear. This CDR3 comprises 13 residues. V was shortened by 3 bases and J by 4 bases, with 9 bases between the two germline ends. Germline V lookup: CDR1 SNHLY, CDR2 FYNNEI. CDR3: CASSDGASTEAFF. CDR3 bases: TGTGCCAGCAGTGATGGTGCCAGCACTGAAGCTTTCTTT.

This chain connects TRBV14 to TRBJ2-3, with D unclear. Germline CDR1 SGHDN, CDR2 FVKESK. Trimming pared 0 bases from V and 11 bases from J, leaving 12 bases between. The CDR3 totals 13 residues. The CDR3 spells CASSQDRRAQQYF. The CDR3 region has the DNA TGTGCCAGCAGCCAAGATCGAAGGGCACAGCAGTATTTT.

V usage is TRBV7-2 and J usage is TRBJ2-3, with a weak D call TRBD1 (6 bases). This CDR3 comprises 16 residues. V lost 5 bases to trimming and J lost 7 bases, with 22 bases between them. The germline V gene encodes CDR1 SGHTA and CDR2 FQGNSA. CDR3 coding DNA: TGTGCCAGCAGCCAACAACGGGCCAGGGGTCCCCATACGCAGTATTTT. Translation: CASSQQRARGPHTQYF.